The rows below give T cell receptor beta chains drawn from one sample of a study of T cell responses to AZD1222 COVID-19 vaccine. Method: immunoSEQ multiplex PCR; TCRdb's copy keeps in-frame clones and lacks some. In the table there are over 65,000 clones, about nine tenths of which are singletons. The sample in question was peripheral blood, obtained on day 0 of AZD1222 vaccination. These receptors originate from an adult in good health. The CDR3 runs from the conserved cysteine through the conserved F or W. Fields, in order: D gene, clone size, J gene, V gene, CDR3 DNA, CDR3 protein. A D gene is named only where the DNA matches it firmly. Size values are once, few and many counts, or a class for expanded clones, and some rows have none.

d_call: .
clone_size: .
j_call: TRBJ1-2
v_call: TRBV24-1
cdr3_nt: TGTGCCACCAGTGAGAGGGAGCAAGGCTACACCTTC
cdr3_aa: CATSEREQGYTF

d_call: TRBD2
clone_size: once
j_call: TRBJ2-7
v_call: TRBV7-9
cdr3_nt: TGTGCCAGCAGCCTAGCGGGAGGGTCCCACGAGCAGTACTTC
cdr3_aa: CASSLAGGSHEQYF

d_call: TRBD2
clone_size: .
j_call: TRBJ2-3
v_call: TRBV28
cdr3_nt: TGTGCCAGCAGTTCAGGGACTAGCGGGAGGGGAGATACGCAGTATTTT
cdr3_aa: CASSSGTSGRGDTQYF

d_call: .
clone_size: once
j_call: TRBJ1-5
v_call: TRBV19
cdr3_nt: TGTGCCAGTACCCCTACCGGGACATCGAAAAGGCCCCAGCATTTT
cdr3_aa: CASTPTGTSKRPQHF

d_call: TRBD1
clone_size: .
j_call: TRBJ2-3
v_call: TRBV6-2/TRBV6-3
cdr3_nt: TGTGCCAGCAGTTCCCCAGGACAGGGGGTAAATACGCAGTATTTT
cdr3_aa: CASSSPGQGVNTQYF

d_call: .
clone_size: .
j_call: TRBJ1-6
v_call: TRBV9
cdr3_nt: TGTGCCAGCAGCGCGTGGGAGGGAAATTCACCCCTCCACTTT
cdr3_aa: CASSAWEGNSPLHF

d_call: .
clone_size: .
j_call: TRBJ2-7
v_call: TRBV24-1
cdr3_nt: TGTGCCACCAGTGACCCTACCGGAGAGTACGAGCAGTACTTC
cdr3_aa: CATSDPTGEYEQYF

d_call: TRBD2
clone_size: .
j_call: TRBJ2-7
v_call: TRBV19
cdr3_nt: TGTGCCAGTCGAAATACCGGGACTAGGGGAGCCGAGCAGTACTTC
cdr3_aa: CASRNTGTRGAEQYF

d_call: .
clone_size: once
j_call: TRBJ2-7
v_call: TRBV11-1
cdr3_nt: TGTGCCAGCAGCCCCCAATACAACGAGCAGTACTTC
cdr3_aa: CASSPQYNEQYF

d_call: TRBD1
clone_size: .
j_call: TRBJ2-7
v_call: TRBV25-1
cdr3_nt: TGTGCCAGCAGTGAGACAGGGGACCGCTACGAGCAGTACTTC
cdr3_aa: CASSETGDRYEQYF

d_call: .
clone_size: .
j_call: TRBJ2-2
v_call: TRBV18
cdr3_nt: TGTGCCAGCTACGGACGCTCATCTTCGAACACCGGGGAGCTGTTTTTT
cdr3_aa: CASYGRSSSNTGELFF

d_call: .
clone_size: .
j_call: TRBJ2-7
v_call: TRBV3-1/TRBV3-2
cdr3_nt: TGTGCCAGCAGCCAAGATCATGTAGCAGGGAGAGAGCAGTACTTC
cdr3_aa: CASSQDHVAGREQYF

d_call: .
clone_size: .
j_call: TRBJ1-5
v_call: TRBV19
cdr3_nt: TGTGCCAGTAATTCCAGGACATTGCCCGTTCAGCCCCAGCATTTT
cdr3_aa: CASNSRTLPVQPQHF

d_call: .
clone_size: .
j_call: TRBJ1-2
v_call: TRBV19
cdr3_nt: TGTGCCAGTAGTAACGGCCCCGAGGCCTATGGCTACACCTTC
cdr3_aa: CASSNGPEAYGYTF

d_call: .
clone_size: .
j_call: TRBJ1-2
v_call: TRBV19
cdr3_nt: TGTGCCAGTAGTCCGGGTGCGGGCTACACCTTC
cdr3_aa: CASSPGAGYTF

d_call: .
clone_size: .
j_call: TRBJ2-2
v_call: TRBV27
cdr3_nt: TGTGCCAGCAGGCTCGGACAGAGCACCGGGGAGCTGTTTTTT
cdr3_aa: CASRLGQSTGELFF

d_call: .
clone_size: .
j_call: TRBJ2-7
v_call: TRBV5-1
cdr3_nt: TGCGCCAGCAGCTCACCTGACAGCCTCTACGAGCAGTACTTC
cdr3_aa: CASSSPDSLYEQYF

d_call: TRBD1
clone_size: .
j_call: TRBJ2-5
v_call: TRBV24-1
cdr3_nt: TGTGCCACCAGTGATTACCCCAGGGGGCGCGGGGAGACCCAGTACTTC
cdr3_aa: CATSDYPRGRGETQYF

d_call: TRBD2
clone_size: .
j_call: TRBJ2-7
v_call: TRBV11-2
cdr3_nt: TGTGCCAGCAGCTTAGATCGGGCTAGCGGGAGTAACGACGAGCAGTACTTC
cdr3_aa: CASSLDRASGSNDEQYF

d_call: .
clone_size: .
j_call: TRBJ1-1
v_call: TRBV12-3/TRBV12-4
cdr3_nt: TGTGCCAGCAGTTTTGCAGTCAACACTGAAGCTTTCTTT
cdr3_aa: CASSFAVNTEAFF

d_call: .
clone_size: .
j_call: TRBJ2-7
v_call: TRBV5-4
cdr3_nt: TGTGCCAGCAGCTTGAACCCCTCCTACGAGCAGTACTTC
cdr3_aa: CASSLNPSYEQYF

d_call: TRBD2
clone_size: .
j_call: TRBJ2-3
v_call: TRBV5-1
cdr3_nt: TGCGCCAGCAGCTCCTCTAGCGGGGGGGCCCGCACAGATACGCAGTATTTT
cdr3_aa: CASSSSSGGARTDTQYF

d_call: TRBD2
clone_size: .
j_call: TRBJ2-2
v_call: TRBV7-2
cdr3_nt: TGTGCCAGCAGCCCGGGACTAGCAGGCACCGGGGAGCTGTTTTTT
cdr3_aa: CASSPGLAGTGELFF

d_call: TRBD1
clone_size: .
j_call: TRBJ1-1
v_call: TRBV6-6
cdr3_nt: TGTGCCAGCAGTCCCCCGGACAGGGGGCGCGACACTGAAGCTTTCTTT
cdr3_aa: CASSPPDRGRDTEAFF

d_call: .
clone_size: few
j_call: TRBJ1-4
v_call: TRBV6-6
cdr3_nt: TGTGCATCAGAAACTAATGAAAAACTGTTTTTT
cdr3_aa: CASETNEKLFF

d_call: .
clone_size: .
j_call: TRBJ1-1
v_call: TRBV11-3
cdr3_nt: TGTGCCAGCAGCTTAGAGGAAGGGAACACTGAAGCTTTCTTT
cdr3_aa: CASSLEEGNTEAFF

d_call: .
clone_size: .
j_call: TRBJ1-1
v_call: TRBV18
cdr3_nt: TGTGCCAGCTCACCGCAAGGGGTTATGAACACTGAAGCTTTCTTT
cdr3_aa: CASSPQGVMNTEAFF

d_call: TRBD1
clone_size: .
j_call: TRBJ1-1
v_call: TRBV25-1
cdr3_nt: TGTGCCAGCACCACGGACAGGGCGCACACTGAAGCTTTCTTT
cdr3_aa: CASTTDRAHTEAFF

d_call: .
clone_size: .
j_call: TRBJ1-6
v_call: TRBV2
cdr3_nt: TGTGCCAGCTTTCCGACAGAGGATAATTCACCCCTCCACTTT
cdr3_aa: CASFPTEDNSPLHF

d_call: TRBD1
clone_size: few
j_call: TRBJ1-5
v_call: TRBV7-6
cdr3_nt: TGTGCCAGCAGCTTATATGAGGACAGGGGTAGAAATGGTTTTAATCAGCCCCAGCATTTT
cdr3_aa: CASSLYEDRGRNGFNQPQHF

d_call: .
clone_size: .
j_call: TRBJ1-1
v_call: TRBV5-4
cdr3_nt: TGTGCCAGCAGCTTGGCCACAGGGAAGAACACTGAAGCTTTCTTT
cdr3_aa: CASSLATGKNTEAFF

d_call: TRBD1
clone_size: .
j_call: TRBJ2-7
v_call: TRBV6-5
cdr3_nt: TGTGCCAGCAGGATGGGGACAGTTTACGAGCAGTACTTC
cdr3_aa: CASRMGTVYEQYF

d_call: .
clone_size: .
j_call: TRBJ1-5
v_call: TRBV30
cdr3_nt: TGTGCCTGGAGTTTAAGTCAGGGGCTGGTGAAGCCCCAGCATTTT
cdr3_aa: CAWSLSQGLVKPQHF

d_call: TRBD2
clone_size: once
j_call: TRBJ2-3
v_call: TRBV11-2
cdr3_nt: TGTGCCAGCAGCGCTGGACTAGCGGGGGAAACAGATACGCAGTATTTT
cdr3_aa: CASSAGLAGETDTQYF

d_call: TRBD1
clone_size: .
j_call: TRBJ1-4
v_call: TRBV30
cdr3_nt: TGTGCCTGGAGTGAGGGACAGGGTGTTTCGGGGGAAAAACTGTTTTTT
cdr3_aa: CAWSEGQGVSGEKLFF

d_call: .
clone_size: few
j_call: TRBJ2-7
v_call: TRBV2
cdr3_nt: TGTGCCAGCAGTGAAGCCCGCGCAGGGGTTAATGGGGAGCAGTACTTC
cdr3_aa: CASSEARAGVNGEQYF

d_call: .
clone_size: once
j_call: TRBJ1-2
v_call: TRBV11-2
cdr3_nt: TGTGCCAGCAGCCCGGGGGTGGGGGAAGGCTACACCTTC
cdr3_aa: CASSPGVGEGYTF

d_call: TRBD1
clone_size: few
j_call: TRBJ1-1
v_call: TRBV5-5
cdr3_nt: TGTGCCAGCAGCTGGATGGGACAGGGGGGAACTGAAGCTTTCTTT
cdr3_aa: CASSWMGQGGTEAFF

d_call: .
clone_size: .
j_call: TRBJ1-5
v_call: TRBV28
cdr3_nt: TGTGCCAGCAGTGCTACACAATCGCGTGGGGGGCCCCAGCATTTT
cdr3_aa: CASSATQSRGGPQHF

d_call: .
clone_size: .
j_call: TRBJ1-1
v_call: TRBV6-1
cdr3_nt: TGTGCCAGCAGTGATGGGGGGAACACTGAAGCTTTCTTT
cdr3_aa: CASSDGGNTEAFF

d_call: .
clone_size: .
j_call: TRBJ2-6
v_call: TRBV27
cdr3_nt: TGTGCCAGCAGTCTCGATTCTGGGGCCAACGTCCTGACTTTC
cdr3_aa: CASSLDSGANVLTF

d_call: TRBD2
clone_size: .
j_call: TRBJ2-5
v_call: TRBV9
cdr3_nt: TGTGCCAGCAGCCGTACTAGCGGGAAAGAGACCCAGTACTTC
cdr3_aa: CASSRTSGKETQYF

d_call: .
clone_size: .
j_call: TRBJ2-3
v_call: TRBV6-4
cdr3_nt: TGTGCCAGCAAACCCACCGGGGACACAGATACGCAGTATTTT
cdr3_aa: CASKPTGDTDTQYF

d_call: .
clone_size: once
j_call: TRBJ1-1
v_call: TRBV28
cdr3_nt: TGTGCCAGCAGTTTACCTGGACAGCTGAACACTGAAGCTTTCTTT
cdr3_aa: CASSLPGQLNTEAFF

d_call: .
clone_size: .
j_call: TRBJ2-7
v_call: TRBV6-1
cdr3_nt: TGTGCCAGCAGTGAAGTTACTACCTACGAGCAGTACTTC
cdr3_aa: CASSEVTTYEQYF

d_call: TRBD2
clone_size: once
j_call: TRBJ2-1
v_call: TRBV27
cdr3_nt: TGTGCCAGCAAGTTACGTGGCGGTAGCGGGAGCGGCAATGAGCAGTTCTTC
cdr3_aa: CASKLRGGSGSGNEQFF

d_call: .
clone_size: .
j_call: TRBJ1-1
v_call: TRBV12-3/TRBV12-4
cdr3_nt: TGTGCCAGCACCCTGACAGGTGAAGCTTTCTTT
cdr3_aa: CASTLTGEAFF

d_call: .
clone_size: few
j_call: TRBJ1-1
v_call: TRBV9
cdr3_nt: TGTGCCAGCAGCCCATCAGCAAACGGGGTCGGTGCTGAAGCTTTCTTT
cdr3_aa: CASSPSANGVGAEAFF

d_call: .
clone_size: .
j_call: TRBJ2-1
v_call: TRBV4-2
cdr3_nt: TGTGCCAGCAGCCGGTCCACCGGGACGAGATACAATGAGCAGTTCTTC
cdr3_aa: CASSRSTGTRYNEQFF

d_call: .
clone_size: once
j_call: TRBJ2-7
v_call: TRBV29-1
cdr3_nt: TGCAGCGTGGACCTGACAGGGAGGACCTACGAGCAGTACTTC
cdr3_aa: CSVDLTGRTYEQYF

d_call: TRBD1
clone_size: .
j_call: TRBJ2-7
v_call: TRBV11-1
cdr3_nt: TGTGCCAGCAGCCCGCATCGGGGACAGGGGGCCTACGAGCAGTACTTC
cdr3_aa: CASSPHRGQGAYEQYF

d_call: .
clone_size: .
j_call: TRBJ2-3
v_call: TRBV1
cdr3_nt: TGCACCAGCAGCCAAGGGACTGGCACAGATACGCAGTATTTT
cdr3_aa: CTSSQGTGTDTQYF

d_call: .
clone_size: .
j_call: TRBJ2-1
v_call: TRBV4-2
cdr3_nt: TGTGCCAGCAGCCAAGAGTGGACAACCCTCCGGGAGCAGTTCTTC
cdr3_aa: CASSQEWTTLREQFF